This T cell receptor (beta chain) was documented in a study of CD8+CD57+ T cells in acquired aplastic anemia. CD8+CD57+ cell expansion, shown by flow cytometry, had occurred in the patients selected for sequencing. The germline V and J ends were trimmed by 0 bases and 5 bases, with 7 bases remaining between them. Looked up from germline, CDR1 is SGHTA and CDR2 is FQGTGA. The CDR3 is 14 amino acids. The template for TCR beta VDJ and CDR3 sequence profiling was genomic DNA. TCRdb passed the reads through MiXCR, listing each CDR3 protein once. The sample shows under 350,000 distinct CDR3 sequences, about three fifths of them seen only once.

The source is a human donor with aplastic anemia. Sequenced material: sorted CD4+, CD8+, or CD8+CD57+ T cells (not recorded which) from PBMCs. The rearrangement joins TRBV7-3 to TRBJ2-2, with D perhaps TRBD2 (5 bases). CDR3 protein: CASSLTGRTGELFF. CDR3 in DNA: TGTGCCAGCAGCTTAACGGGGAGAACCGGGGAGCTGTTTTTT. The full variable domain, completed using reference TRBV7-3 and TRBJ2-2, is GAGVSQTPSNKVTEKGKYVELRCDPISGHTALYWYRQSLGQGPEFLIYFQGTGAADDSGLPNDRFFAVRPEGSVSTLKIQRTERGDSAVYLCASSLTGRTGELFFGEGSRLTVL.